This T cell receptor beta chain emerged from a study of blood T cells in healthy people across ages. Overall study findings and caveats: Both higher diversity and more naive CD4+ cells marked long-lived donors when set against aged donors. A strong correlation between TCR beta diversity and naive T cell percentage was seen.

Concerning this clonotype: Its antigen is unknown. This could be a read error, since a much larger clone is one nucleotide away.

Through a sample-barcoded 5' primer and a J-beta primer mix, a second PCR was run for roughly 6 to 11 cycles. TCRdb ran MiXCR on the 5' RACE reads and lists one entry per CDR3 protein. The sample shows some 930,000 distinct CDR3 sequences, about 29% of them seen only once. These data also formed part of another study, on T cells of mothers and their children.

The receptor comes from a woman between 40 and 55 years old in good health. Sequencing was performed on blood.

The CDR3 loop reads CAIRSGTTNYNEQCF. In DNA form, the CDR3 reads TGTGCCATCAGGAGCGGGACTACCAACTACAATGAGCAGTGCTTC. This sequence joins TRBV10-3 and TRBJ2-1; 7 positions agree with TRBD2. The CDR3 has 15 amino acids. Germline V gives CDR1 ENHRY, CDR2 SYGVKD.